These T cell receptor beta chains were read from a single sample in a study of siplizumab effects on memory and regulatory T cells. Assay: immunoSEQ multiplex PCR; the TCRdb copy retains only in-frame clones and omits some. The sample comprises about 75,000 clones, 93% of which are singletons, and about 5% rests with the top ten. Sequencing was done on a sample of CD8+ T cells sorted from blood. These receptors originate from a human donor in good health. Each CDR3 is given with its conserved first and last residue. The order of the fields is D gene, clone size, V gene, J gene, CDR3 DNA, CDR3 protein. D genes are given only for firm matches. The size field is filled for only some rows; it gives once, few, many or a size class.

NA	NA	TRBV9	TRBJ1-3	TGTGCCAGCAGCGTAGGGGATTCTGGAAACACCATATATTTT	CASSVGDSGNTIYF
NA	NA	TRBV7-9	TRBJ1-5	TGTGCCAGCAGCTTAGCGGGGTCAAGCAATCAGCCCCAGCATTTT	CASSLAGSSNQPQHF
NA	NA	TRBV6-5	TRBJ1-1	TGTGCCAGCAGTTACTCGATCCAGCTGAACACTGAAGCTTTCTTT	CASSYSIQLNTEAFF
TRBD1	NA	TRBV7-9	TRBJ2-7	TGTGCCAGCAGCTTAGGACAGGGGGTCACCTACGAGCAGTACTTC	CASSLGQGVTYEQYF
NA	NA	TRBV7-2	TRBJ2-4	TGTGCCAGCAGCCTCACTCCGTGGGGCGAGAACATTCAGTACTTC	CASSLTPWGENIQYF
NA	NA	TRBV7-2	TRBJ1-5	TGTGCCAGCAGCTATGGGTGGGCGGATCAGCCCCAGCATTTT	CASSYGWADQPQHF
NA	once	TRBV7-3	TRBJ2-7	TGTGCCAGCAGCTTATCCGCTTTGGGCGACGAGCAGTACTTC	CASSLSALGDEQYF
NA	NA	TRBV7-9	TRBJ1-5	TGTGCCAGCAGCTTAGTTGCGGGGGGCGAGGGATATCAGCCCCAGCATTTT	CASSLVAGGEGYQPQHF
NA	NA	TRBV11-2	TRBJ2-7	TGTGCCAGCAGCTTCGCCGGGACGGATGACTACGAGCAGTACTTC	CASSFAGTDDYEQYF
TRBD2	NA	TRBV19	TRBJ2-1	TGTGCCAGTAGTATAGCGGGGGGGCTCTACAATGAGCAGTTCTTC	CASSIAGGLYNEQFF
TRBD2	NA	TRBV27	TRBJ2-1	TGTGCCAGCAGTTCCCCCCCAGGCGGGGGCTACAATGAGCAGTTCTTC	CASSSPPGGGYNEQFF
NA	NA	TRBV5-4	TRBJ2-7	TGTGCCAGCAGCTTGGTAGGGGCGGACGAGCAGTACTTC	CASSLVGADEQYF
NA	NA	TRBV7-3	TRBJ2-5	TGTGCCAGCAGCTCTGGCGGGGGCGGTGGAGAGACCCAGTACTTC	CASSSGGGGGETQYF
TRBD1	NA	TRBV19	TRBJ1-5	TGTGCCAGTAGTAAGGGACAGGGGGGGATTAGCAATCAGCCCCAGCATTTT	CASSKGQGGISNQPQHF
NA	NA	TRBV7-8	TRBJ2-1	TGTGCCAGCAGCTTAGAGGTGTTGAATGAGCAGTTCTTC	CASSLEVLNEQFF
TRBD1	NA	TRBV29-1	TRBJ1-1	TGCAGCGCCGACAGGGGGGTTGAAGCTTTCTTT	CSADRGVEAFF
NA	NA	TRBV7-2	TRBJ2-1	TGTGCCAGCACATTAGGGGGCTACAATGAGCAGTTCTTC	CASTLGGYNEQFF
NA	once	TRBV19	TRBJ1-1	TGTGCCAGTACCCTGGGGGCTGAAGCTTTCTTT	CASTLGAEAFF
TRBD1	NA	TRBV19	TRBJ1-1	TGTGCCAGTAGTTTTTGGACAGGGATGAACACTGAAGCTTTCTTT	CASSFWTGMNTEAFF
NA	NA	TRBV10-3	TRBJ2-7	TGTGCCACCTCGGACAGCGGACCCTACGAGCAGTACTTC	CATSDSGPYEQYF
TRBD2	NA	TRBV6-6	TRBJ2-3	TGTGCCAGCAGTTACTCTGGCGGGGGTTTAGGGGATACGCAGTATTTT	CASSYSGGGLGDTQYF
NA	NA	TRBV4-2	TRBJ2-7	TGTGCCAGCAGCCACGGGGACCCCTACGAGCAGTACTTC	CASSHGDPYEQYF
NA	NA	TRBV21-1	TRBJ1-1	TGTGCCAGCAGCCACGGCCTTAGAACTGAAGCTTTCTTT	CASSHGLRTEAFF
NA	NA	TRBV19	TRBJ2-1	TGTGCCAGTAGCCCAACAGGGAACCCCCGGGTCGATGAGCAGTTCTTC	CASSPTGNPRVDEQFF
NA	once	TRBV28	TRBJ1-6	TGTGCCAGCAGTTTAGGCACCAGGGTCGCCTATAATTCACCCCTCCACTTT	CASSLGTRVAYNSPLHF
TRBD1	NA	TRBV28	TRBJ2-5	TGTGCCAGCAGAGACAGGGGCGGAGAGACCCAGTACTTC	CASRDRGGETQYF
TRBD1	NA	TRBV7-9	TRBJ2-3	TGTGCCAGCAGCCGGGGACAGGGGGACACAGATACGCAGTATTTT	CASSRGQGDTDTQYF
TRBD1	NA	TRBV28	TRBJ1-2	TGTGCCAGCAGCGCCGGGACAGCTAACTATGGCTACACCTTC	CASSAGTANYGYTF
NA	few	TRBV7-9	TRBJ2-6	TGTGCCAGCAGCTCCTCTACAACTGGGGCCAACGTCCTGACTTTC	CASSSSTTGANVLTF
TRBD1	NA	TRBV11-2	TRBJ2-3	TGTGCCAGCAGCCTGGGACAGGGGGCACATTTT	CASSLGQGAHF
NA	few	TRBV19	TRBJ2-2	TGTGCCAGCCAGCAGGGGGAGGCCGGGGAGCTGTTTTTT	CASQQGEAGELFF
NA	NA	TRBV9	TRBJ1-2	TGTGCCAGCAGCACCTCCCCGGACGAATATGGCTACACCTTC	CASSTSPDEYGYTF
TRBD2	NA	TRBV6-4	TRBJ2-1	TGTGCCAGCAGTGACTCGGCGGGAGGGGCCGCCTACAATGAGCAGTTCTTC	CASSDSAGGAAYNEQFF
NA	NA	TRBV15	TRBJ2-5	TGTGCCACCAGCAGAGTCCGGACACCCCAAGAGACCCAGTACTTC	CATSRVRTPQETQYF